The 12 T cell receptor gamma chains below come from one sample, sequenced in a study of gamma-delta T cells after stem cell transplantation. TCRdb called clones anew from the RT-PCR reads with CATT. Altogether several hundred gamma-chain clones are present, 20% to 25% being singletons, with the ten largest covering under 13%. The source material was gamma-delta T cells. All receptors come from a human donor. It is not recorded whose cells these are; they may come from a transplant donor.

This clone has just a few counts. A much larger clone lies one base from this, so it may be a read error. The gene calls are TRGV2 and TRGJ1 or TRGJ2. CDR3 size: 13 residues. Trimming removed 4 bases from V and 7 bases from J; junction bases left unmatched: 10. The germline V gene encodes CDR1 EGSNGY and CDR2 YDSYNSKV. The CDR3 DNA reads TGTGCCACCTGGGATACCCCTGGATATAAGAAACTCTTT. Translation gives CATWDTPGYKKLF.

On this clone itself: A much larger clone lies one base from this, so it may be a read error. This rearrangement joins TRGV9 to TRGJP. This CDR3 is 14 amino acids long. CDR1 and CDR2 from the germline V gene are GITISATS and ISYDGTV (reference sequence). Here the CDR3 DNA reads TGTGCCTTGTGGCAAGAGTTGGGCAAAGAAATCAAGGTATTT. It codes for CALWQELGKEIKVF.

About this clone: This likely came from a read error, as a far larger clone is one base away. The CDR3 region has the DNA TGTGCCTTGTGGGAGGTGCTAGACGTTTATTATAAGAAACTCTTT. Protein: CALWEVLDVYYKKLF. The rearrangement links TRGV9 to TRGJ1 or TRGJ2. In germline, CDR1 is GITISATS, CDR2 ISYDGTV (reference sequence). The CDR3 consists of 15 residues. Trimming at V came to 0 bases and at J to 3 bases, leaving 8 bases not matched to a gene.

Comment on this clone: At one end the junction does not follow the germline gene, possibly because of a read error. The gene calls are TRGV9 and TRGJ1 or TRGJ2. From germline, CDR1 is GITISATS and CDR2 ISYDGTV (reference sequence). There are 18 residues in the CDR3. The chain's CDR3 is CALWEVREKPLNYYKKLF. The CDR3 DNA is TGTGCCTTGTGGGAGGTCCGCGAAAAACCCTTGAATTATTATAAGAAACTATTT.

By frequency in the sample, this clone is large. The chain uses TRGV8 and TRGJP2. With V trimmed by 2 bases and J by 3 bases, 6 bases remained unmatched. Germline values: CDR1 VENAVY, CDR2 YDSYNSRV. This CDR3 is built from 15 residues. CDR3 protein: CATWDTRGSDWIKTF. Written as DNA, the CDR3 is TGTGCCACCTGGGATACCCGTGGTAGTGATTGGATCAAGACGTTT.

Relative to its sample, this clone is large. The gene calls are TRGV2 and TRGJP2. The CDR3 spans 15 residues. CDR1 and CDR2 (germline): EGSNGY, YDSYNSKV. V shed 0 bases and J 4 bases; nucleotides not matched to a gene: 5. The DNA of the CDR3 is TGTGCCACCTGGGACGGGCGGGATAGTGATTGGATCAAGACGTTT. It codes for CATWDGRDSDWIKTF.

With respect to this clone: It may be a read error: a sequence one base away is much more abundant. This chain joins TRGV9 and TRGJ1 or TRGJ2. Per the germline V gene, CDR1 is GITISATS and CDR2 is ISYDGTV (reference sequence). The CDR3 length is 15 residues. The CDR3 coding sequence is TGTGCCTTGTGGGAGGTGCAAGCGAATTATTATAGGAAACTCTTT. As protein: CALWEVQANYYRKLF.

This clone was picked up one time. A read error is likely here: a far larger clone is one base away. The J gene is TRGJ1 or TRGJ2, the V gene TRGV3. The CDR3 totals 21 residues. Trimming removed 0 bases from V and 4 bases from J; junction bases left unmatched: 27. In germline, CDR1 is VTNTFY, CDR2 YDVSTARD (reference sequence). The CDR3 is CATWDRPERSKISGSYYKKLF. The DNA for the CDR3 is TGTGCCACCTGGGACAGGCCTGAGAGGTCCAAAATTTCGGGGTCCTATTATAAGAAACTCTTT.

By proportion, this clone is hyperexpanded. Other DNA sequences in this sample translate to the same CDR3. The chain has TRGV9 and TRGJ1 or TRGJ2. With V trimmed by 2 bases and J by 4 bases, 2 bases remained unmatched. Germline V gene lookup returns CDR1 GITISATS and CDR2 ISYDGTV (reference sequence). The CDR3 runs 12 residues. The CDR3 sequence: CALWEAYYKKLF. The CDR3 DNA sequence: TGTGCCTTGTGGGAGGCCTATTATAAGAAACTCTTT.

In the case of this clone: Since a far larger clone is one base different, this is likely a read error. The J gene is TRGJ1 or TRGJ2, the V gene TRGV5. The CDR3 has 15 amino acids. The V gene's germline CDR1 is VINAFY and CDR2 YDVSNSKD. The V gene end was trimmed by 0 bases and the J gene end by 3 bases; junction bases not matched to a gene: 8. CDR3 coding DNA: TGTGCCACCTGGGACAGGCACCATTCTTATTATAAGAAACTCTTT. Amino acid sequence: CATWDRHHSYYKKLF.

As regards this clone: This likely came from a read error, as a far larger clone is one base away. The rearrangement uses TRGV5 and TRGJ1 or TRGJ2. Germline V gives CDR1 VINAFY, CDR2 YDVSNSKD. The CDR3 is 13 amino acids. The CDR3 reads CATRDRPYYKKLF. The CDR3 nucleotides are TGTGCCACCCGGGACAGGCCTTATTATAAGAAACTCTTT.

Only a few counts were recorded for this clone. The rearrangement joins TRGV2 to TRGJ1 or TRGJ2. This CDR3 spans 12 amino acids. Trimming cost V 1 base and J 8 bases; bases outside gene matches: 5. Germline CDR1 EGSNGY, CDR2 YDSYNSKV. Here the CDR3 reads CATWDGRDKKLF. CDR3 DNA sequence: TGTGCCACCTGGGACGGCCGGGATAAGAAACTCTTT.